The 21 T cell receptor beta chains listed next were all sequenced from one sample in a study of T cells in Graves' hyperthyroidism and ophthalmopathy. The source material, RNA transcripts, was used to amplify TCR beta CDR3 regions. During a first-round RT-PCR of the TCR CDR3, the HTBI primer set was used. TCRdb used MiXCR to reprocess the multiplex PCR reads, holding one entry per CDR3 protein. The sample comprises about 480,000 distinct CDR3 sequences, roughly an eighth of which are singletons, and 17% rests with the top ten. The sample taken for sequencing was blood. These receptors were collected from a woman aged 18-29 years with Graves' hyperthyroidism.

This clonotype was recorded many times. The chain is built from TRBV5-1 and TRBJ1-4; 7 nucleotides align to TRBD1. This CDR3 has 14 residues. The V and J ends lost 5 bases and 8 bases, in that order; junction bases with no gene match: 9. Germline V gives CDR1 SGHRS, CDR2 YFSETQ. The CDR3 region is CASRTGTAEEKLFF. The DNA for the CDR3 is TGCGCCAGCAGAACCGGGACAGCTGAGGAAAAACTGTTTTTT.

This clonotype has at least ten counts. This chain uses TRBV27 with TRBJ1-6; D may be TRBD1 (6 bases). CDR1 MNHEY and CDR2 SMNVEV come from the germline V gene (reference sequence). The CDR3 is 13 residues long. V was shortened by 5 bases and J by 11 bases, with 13 bases between the two germline ends. DNA of the CDR3: TGTGCCAGCAGTCCCCTGGGGGCTACACCCCTCCACTTT. Translated, it gives CASSPLGATPLHF.

V usage is TRBV5-1 and J usage is TRBJ2-1; weak D call: TRBD2 (5 bases). This CDR3 comprises 15 residues. Germline loops: CDR1 SGHRS, CDR2 YFSETQ. V was shortened by 4 bases and J by 4 bases, with 15 bases between the two germline ends. The DNA of the CDR3 is TGCGCCAGCAGCAGCGGAGGCGGATTTTACAATGAGCAGTTCTTC. Its protein product is CASSSGGGFYNEQFF.

This clonotype showed up many times. This chain connects TRBV12-3 or TRBV12-4 to TRBJ1-1; D might be TRBD1 (5 bases). The V and J ends lost 6 bases and 8 bases respectively, with 7 bases between them. The length of the CDR3 is 10 residues. The CDR3 nucleotides read TGTGCCAGCAGGCGGACAGAAGCTTTCTTT. Its translation: CASRRTEAFF.

A few counts support this clonotype. The genes are TRBV11-3 and TRBJ2-1; D is tentatively TRBD1 or TRBD2 (5 bases each). Trimming pared 4 bases from V and 0 bases from J, leaving 22 bases between. Germline CDR1 and CDR2: SGHNT and YENEEA. This CDR3 has 19 amino acids. CDR3: CASSSRDPLGESSYNEQFF. CDR3 sequence (DNA): TGTGCCAGCAGCTCCCGGGACCCACTGGGGGAGAGCTCCTACAATGAGCAGTTCTTC.

This clonotype has ten or more counts. V is TRBV18 and J is TRBJ1-1; 9 bases are a match to TRBD1. CDR1 and CDR2 from the germline V gene are KGHSH and LQKENI. The V and J ends lost 3 bases and 4 bases, in that order; junction bases with no gene match: 6. The CDR3 consists of 15 residues. As DNA, the CDR3 is TGTGCCAGCTCACCCGAACAGGGGGCAGGCACTGAAGCTTTCTTT. It translates to CASSPEQGAGTEAFF.

This clonotype was seen many times. The gene calls are TRBV20-1 and TRBJ2-1, with TRBD2 identical over 7 bases. CDR3 length: 15 amino acids. The ends lost 1 base at V and 4 bases at J; junction bases unmatched: 7. The V gene's germline CDR1 is DFQATT and CDR2 SNEGSKA (reference sequence). In DNA, the CDR3 is TGCAGTGCTAGAGCAGGCCAGCGGGGTTACAATGAGCAGTTCTTC. Translated, it gives CSARAGQRGYNEQFF.

This clonotype was seen more than once but under ten times. The J gene is TRBJ2-1, the V gene TRBV10-1; D is uncertain. Between the trimmed V and J ends, which lost 6 bases and 10 bases, there was a span of 19 bases. The CDR3 runs 14 residues. Germline V gene data show CDR1 as WNHNN and CDR2 as SYGVQD (reference sequence). Here the CDR3 DNA reads TGCGCCAGCAGCGTTGCCCCCGGCGGAATGGAGCAGTTCTTC. It encodes CASSVAPGGMEQFF.

This clonotype was detected many times. No DNA is shown, since the ends of the CDR3 on it are uncertain; the CDR3 is the one TCRdb lists. The chain carries TRBV7-8 and TRBJ2-2. The CDR3 comprises 13 residues, both ends counted. Germline V gives CDR1 SGHVS, CDR2 FQNEAQ. The CDR3 loop is CASSFGTPGSCFF.

This clonotype has more than one count but fewer than ten. The rearrangement joins TRBV6-1 to TRBJ1-5, with TRBD1 as a possible D gene (6 bases). The germline CDR1 and CDR2 sequences are MNHNS and SASEGT. The CDR3 runs to 12 residues. V gave up 8 bases and J gave up 7 bases, with 12 bases separating them. The CDR3 spells CASGGLGQPQHF. CDR3 DNA: TGTGCCAGCGGGGGGCTAGGACAGCCCCAGCATTTT.

This clonotype showed up just a few times. The rearrangement links TRBV4-1 to TRBJ2-5; 9 bases align to TRBD2. This CDR3 has 16 amino acids. V was clipped by 3 bases and J by 5 bases; unmatched bases: 10. CDR1 and CDR2 (germline): MGHRA, YSYEKL. CDR3 region: CASSQVAGAGTETQYF. Written as DNA, the CDR3 is TGCGCCAGCAGCCAGGTAGCGGGAGCGGGGACGGAGACCCAGTACTTC.

This clonotype appeared many times. V gene TRBV10-3 combines with J gene TRBJ1-6; D unclear. Trimming removed 4 bases at V and 7 bases at J, with 17 bases between. CDR1 is ENHRY and CDR2 is SYGVKD in the germline V gene. The CDR3 consists of 16 residues. The CDR3 DNA reads TGTGCCATCAGTGCCCTCGCAGGAACAGCCAATTCACCCCTCCACTTT. The encoded protein is CAISALAGTANSPLHF.

The chain uses TRBV5-1 and TRBJ2-1, with TRBD2 identical over 9 bases. Germline V CDR1 and CDR2: SGHRS, YFSETQ. With V trimmed by 0 bases and J by 3 bases, 4 bases remained unmatched. The CDR3 has 16 residues. CDR3 protein: CASSLVSGSYYNEQFF. DNA of the CDR3: TGCGCCAGCAGCTTGGTTAGCGGGAGTTACTACAATGAGCAGTTCTTC.

This clonotype was found many times. CDR3 amino acids: CASSEARGGPQETQYF. DNA of the CDR3: TGTGCCAGCAGTGAAGCCAGGGGGGGCCCCCAAGAGACCCAGTACTTC. The chain uses TRBV6-1 and TRBJ2-5, with D perhaps matching TRBD1 or TRBD2 (7 bases each). The CDR3 length is 16 residues. From germline, CDR1 is MNHNS and CDR2 SASEGT. V lost 0 bases, J lost 1 base, and 12 bases lay in between.

This clonotype was detected ten times or more. This sequence joins TRBV12-3 or TRBV12-4 and TRBJ1-2, with D unresolved. The V end lost 1 base, the J end lost 10 bases, and 10 bases lay between the germline ends. The CDR3 extends over 12 amino acids. CDR3 sequence reads: CASSLGPNPYTF. As DNA, the CDR3 is TGTGCCAGCAGTTTAGGGCCTAACCCCTACACCTTC.

This clonotype occurred many times. V and J are TRBV3-1 and TRBJ2-1; perhaps TRBD2 as D (7 bases). The CDR3 loop spans 16 amino acids. The ends were cut back, 3 bases at V and 3 bases at J, with 15 bases in the middle. Germline-derived CDR1 and CDR2 are LGHDT and YNNKEL (reference sequence). CDR3 DNA sequence: TGTGCCAGCAGCCATCTCGGCGGGGGCGACTACAATGAGCAGTTCTTC. Its translation: CASSHLGGGDYNEQFF.

This rearrangement joins TRBV19 to TRBJ2-1; 12 nucleotides align to TRBD2. The CDR3 is 18 amino acids. V lost 4 bases to trimming and J lost 4 bases; unmatched junction nucleotides: 11. The germline gives CDR1 LNHDA, CDR2 SQIVND (reference sequence). CDR3 DNA: TGTGCCAGTAGTACTACGGGACTAGCGGGCGGATATTACAATGAGCAGTTCTTC. Its translation: CASSTTGLAGGYYNEQFF.

V is TRBV6-2 or TRBV6-3 and J is TRBJ2-2; D remains ambiguous. With 5 bases removed from V and 6 bases from J, the gap between germline ends came to 10 bases. Germline V gene lookup returns CDR1 MNHEY and CDR2 SVGEGT. This CDR3 region has 13 residues. The CDR3 spells CASSTTRAGELFF. CDR3 DNA: TGTGCCAGCAGTACTACAAGGGCCGGGGAGCTGTTTTTT.

This clonotype was recorded many times. V gene TRBV30 combines with J gene TRBJ2-5, with D unclear. The CDR3 consists of 13 residues. The V gene lost 0 bases and the J gene lost 5 bases, with 10 bases spanning the gap. Germline CDR1 and CDR2: GTSNPN and SVGIG (reference sequence). This CDR3 is CAWSVHGSETQYF. CDR3 sequence (DNA): TGTGCCTGGAGTGTACACGGTTCGGAGACCCAGTACTTC.

This clonotype was seen many times. The chain uses TRBV6-1 and TRBJ2-2; D is unresolved. The V and J ends lost 11 bases and 3 bases respectively, with 16 bases between them. CDR1 MNHNS and CDR2 SASEGT come from the germline V gene. The CDR3 runs 14 residues. The chain's CDR3 is CAAQIFRDTGELFF. In DNA form, the CDR3 reads TGTGCCGCACAAATATTCCGGGACACCGGGGAGCTGTTTTTT.

This clonotype was detected many times. The chain combines TRBV6-1 with TRBJ2-7, with 10 nucleotides matching TRBD2. This CDR3 has 17 residues. Trimming removed 4 bases from V and 3 bases from J; junction bases left unmatched: 12. Germline V gives CDR1 MNHNS, CDR2 SASEGT. CDR3 protein: CASSGLNWLAGDYEQYF. The CDR3 bases are TGTGCCAGCAGTGGTCTCAATTGGCTAGCGGGAGACTACGAGCAGTACTTC.